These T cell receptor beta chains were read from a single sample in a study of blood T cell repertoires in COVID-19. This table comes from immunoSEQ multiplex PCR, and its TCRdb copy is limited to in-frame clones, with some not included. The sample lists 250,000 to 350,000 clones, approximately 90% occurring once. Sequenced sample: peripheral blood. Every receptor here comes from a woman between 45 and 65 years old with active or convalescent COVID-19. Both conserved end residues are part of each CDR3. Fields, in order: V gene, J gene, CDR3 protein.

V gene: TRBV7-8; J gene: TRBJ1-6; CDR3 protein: CASSLVGGSSYNSPLHF
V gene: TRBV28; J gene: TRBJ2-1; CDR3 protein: CASRSGYNEQFF
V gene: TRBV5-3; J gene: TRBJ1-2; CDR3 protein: CARRHGGTGFNYGYTF
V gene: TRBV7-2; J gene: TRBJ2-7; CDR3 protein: CASSPKHRGSYEQYF
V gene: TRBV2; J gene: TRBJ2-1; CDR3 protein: CARGLAGTYNEQFF
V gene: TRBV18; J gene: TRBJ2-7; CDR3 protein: CASSSRGNLGAYEQYF
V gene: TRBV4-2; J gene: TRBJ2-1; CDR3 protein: CASSQGRTSHFNEQFF
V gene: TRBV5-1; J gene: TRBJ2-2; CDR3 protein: CASSLRQGDTGELFF
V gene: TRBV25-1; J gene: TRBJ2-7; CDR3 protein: CASRAAATYEQYF
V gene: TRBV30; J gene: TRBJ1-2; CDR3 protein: CAWQGQRGYTF
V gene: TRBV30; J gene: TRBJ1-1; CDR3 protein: CAWDRQGNTEAFF
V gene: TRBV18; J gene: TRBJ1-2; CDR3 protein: CASSPGTDFNYGYTF
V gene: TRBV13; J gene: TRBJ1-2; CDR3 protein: CASSVRQYSNYGYTF
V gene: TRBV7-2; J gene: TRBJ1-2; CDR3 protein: CASSSQPGAYGYTF
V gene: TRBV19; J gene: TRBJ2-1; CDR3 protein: CASSNSGQGSEQFF
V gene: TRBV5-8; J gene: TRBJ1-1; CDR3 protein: CASSFGTSNTEAFF
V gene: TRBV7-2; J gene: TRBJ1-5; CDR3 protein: CASSLGSARSNQPQHF
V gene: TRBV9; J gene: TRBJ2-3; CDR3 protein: CASGGRGDTQYF
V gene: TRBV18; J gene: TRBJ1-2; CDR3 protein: CASSPGTELLYGYTF
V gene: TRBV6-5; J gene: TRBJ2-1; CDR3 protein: CASSYSEGGLGEQFF
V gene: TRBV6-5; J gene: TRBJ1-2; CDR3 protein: CASSFGPAGGYTF
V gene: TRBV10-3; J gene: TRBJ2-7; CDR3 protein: CAISPGTHYEQYF
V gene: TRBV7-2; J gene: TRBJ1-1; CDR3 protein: CASRVRGTEAFF
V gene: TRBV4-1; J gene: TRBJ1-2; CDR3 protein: CASSLLQGANYGYTF
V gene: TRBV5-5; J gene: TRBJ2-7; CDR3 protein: CASQQGPYEQYF
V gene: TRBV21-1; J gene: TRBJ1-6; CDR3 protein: CASSQWTDVSSYNSPLHF
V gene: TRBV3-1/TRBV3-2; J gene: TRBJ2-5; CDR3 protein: CASSQSTSGAMETQYF
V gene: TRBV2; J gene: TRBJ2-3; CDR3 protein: CASSDPLDKRIPSTDTQYF
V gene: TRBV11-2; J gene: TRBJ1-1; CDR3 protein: CASSLAGLTEAFF
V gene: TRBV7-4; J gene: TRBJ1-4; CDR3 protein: CARKYRDRGATTNEKLFF
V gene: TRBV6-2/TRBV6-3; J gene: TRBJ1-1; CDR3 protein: CASSYPKNTEAFF
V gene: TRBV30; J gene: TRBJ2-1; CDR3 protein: CAWGRNEQFF
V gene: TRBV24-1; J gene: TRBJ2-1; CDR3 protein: CATSGPYPGQRSRSSYNEQFF
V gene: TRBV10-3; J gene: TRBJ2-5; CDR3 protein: CAISKEGETQYF
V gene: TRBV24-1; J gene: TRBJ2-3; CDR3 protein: CATSDRRDSEWNTDTQYF
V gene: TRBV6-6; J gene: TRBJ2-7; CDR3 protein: CASSKDRTYEQYF
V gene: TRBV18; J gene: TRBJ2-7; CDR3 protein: CASSPPTEPRVEYF
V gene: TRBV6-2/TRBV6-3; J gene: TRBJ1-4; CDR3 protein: CASSARDRGAEKLFF
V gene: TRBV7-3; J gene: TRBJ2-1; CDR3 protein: CASSFDHGGEQFF
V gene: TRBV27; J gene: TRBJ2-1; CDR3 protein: CASSRPGTRSNEQFF
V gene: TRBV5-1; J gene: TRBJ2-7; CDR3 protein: CASSLGAPPYEQYF
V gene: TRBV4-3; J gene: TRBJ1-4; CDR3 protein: CASSQDPGRRVGEKLFF
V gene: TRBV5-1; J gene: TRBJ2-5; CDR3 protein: CASYPDRGLQETQYF
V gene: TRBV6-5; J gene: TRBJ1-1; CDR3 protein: CASSSPGGASTFF
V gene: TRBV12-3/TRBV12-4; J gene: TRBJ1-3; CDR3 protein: CASILFSGNTIYF
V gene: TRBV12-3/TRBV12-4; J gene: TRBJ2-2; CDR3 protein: CASSFFRAGELFF
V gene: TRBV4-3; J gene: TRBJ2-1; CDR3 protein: CASSAGLAGESSYNEQFF
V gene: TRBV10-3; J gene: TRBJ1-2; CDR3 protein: CAISDPGGTGLNYGYTF
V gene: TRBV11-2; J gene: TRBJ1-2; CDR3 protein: CASTDRIYGYTF
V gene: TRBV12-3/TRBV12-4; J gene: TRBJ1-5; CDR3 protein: CASSFSSNQPQHF
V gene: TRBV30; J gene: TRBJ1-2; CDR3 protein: CAWRLGTGRTYGYTF
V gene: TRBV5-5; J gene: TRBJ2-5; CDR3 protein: CASSISGQETQYF
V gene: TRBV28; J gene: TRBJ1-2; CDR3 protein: CASSPPGRQPRANYGYTF
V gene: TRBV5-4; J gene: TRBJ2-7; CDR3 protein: CASSLQISSYEQYF
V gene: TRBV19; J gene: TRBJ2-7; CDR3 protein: CASSIATSGTSSYEQYF
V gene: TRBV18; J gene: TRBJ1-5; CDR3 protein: CASSPGQGVGQPQHF
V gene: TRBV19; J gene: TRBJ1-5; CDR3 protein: CASSIGSAGAQPQHF
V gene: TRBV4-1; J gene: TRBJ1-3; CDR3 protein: CASSQGLILSGNTIYF
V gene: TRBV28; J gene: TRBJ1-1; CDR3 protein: CASSLDREDTEAFF
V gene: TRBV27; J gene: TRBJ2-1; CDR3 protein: CASADRGSYNEQFF